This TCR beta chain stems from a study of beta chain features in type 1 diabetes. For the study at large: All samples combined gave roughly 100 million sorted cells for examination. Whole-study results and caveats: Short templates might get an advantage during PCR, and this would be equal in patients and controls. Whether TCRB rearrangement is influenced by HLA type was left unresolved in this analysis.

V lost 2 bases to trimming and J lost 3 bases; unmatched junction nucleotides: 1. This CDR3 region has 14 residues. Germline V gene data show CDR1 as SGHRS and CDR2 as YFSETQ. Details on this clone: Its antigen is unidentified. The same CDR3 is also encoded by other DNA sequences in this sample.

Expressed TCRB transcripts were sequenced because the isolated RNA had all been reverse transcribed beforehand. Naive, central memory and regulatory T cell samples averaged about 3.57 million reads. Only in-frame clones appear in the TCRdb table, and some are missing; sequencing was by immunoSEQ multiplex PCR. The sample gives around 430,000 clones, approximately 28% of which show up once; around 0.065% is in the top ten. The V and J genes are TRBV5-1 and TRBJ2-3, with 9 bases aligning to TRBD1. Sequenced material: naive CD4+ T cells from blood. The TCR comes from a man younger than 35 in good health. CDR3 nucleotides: TGCGCCAGCAGCTTTGGGACAGGGACAGATACGCAGTATTTT. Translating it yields CASSFGTGTDTQYF.